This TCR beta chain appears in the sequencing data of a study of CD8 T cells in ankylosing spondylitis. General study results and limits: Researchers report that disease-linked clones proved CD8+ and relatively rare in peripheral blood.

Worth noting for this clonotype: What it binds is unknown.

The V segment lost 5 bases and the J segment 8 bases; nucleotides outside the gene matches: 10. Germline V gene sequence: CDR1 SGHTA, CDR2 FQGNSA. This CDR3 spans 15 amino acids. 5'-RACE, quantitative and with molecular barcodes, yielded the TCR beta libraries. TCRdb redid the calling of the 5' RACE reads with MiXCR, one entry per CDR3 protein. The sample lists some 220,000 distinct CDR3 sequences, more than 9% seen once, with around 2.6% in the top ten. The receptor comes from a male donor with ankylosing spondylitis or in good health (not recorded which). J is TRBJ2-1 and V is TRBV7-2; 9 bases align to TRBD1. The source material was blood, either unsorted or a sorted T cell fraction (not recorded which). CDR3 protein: CASSPTGGISHEQFF. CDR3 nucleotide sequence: TGTGCCAGCAGCCCTACAGGGGGCATAAGCCATGAGCAGTTCTTC. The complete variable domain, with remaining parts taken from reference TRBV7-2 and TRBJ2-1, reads GAGVSQSPSNKVTEKGKDVELRCDPISGHTALYWYRQSLGQGLEFLIYFQGNSAPDKSGLPSDRFSAERTGGSVSTLTIQRTQQEDSAVYLCASSPTGGISHEQFFGPGTRLTVL.